These T cell receptor beta chains were read from a single sample in a study of T cells in Graves' hyperthyroidism and ophthalmopathy. From the multiplex PCR reads, TCRdb called clonotypes with MiXCR, one entry per CDR3 protein. This table holds about 640,000 distinct CDR3 sequences, less than 25% found once. The sequenced material came from blood. These receptors were obtained from a man aged 30-40 years with Graves' ophthalmopathy. Both conserved end residues are part of each CDR3. A D gene is named only where the DNA matches it firmly. The size of a clone is reported for some rows only, either as once, few or many, or as a class for expanded clones.

>.|TRBJ2-7|.|TRBV7-9
CASSLGRETAEQYF
TGTGCCAGCAGCTTAGGCAGGGAGACGGCCGAGCAGTACTTC
>.|TRBJ2-7|many|TRBV27
CASSLDSIREQYF
TGTGCCAGCAGTTTGGACTCCATCCGCGAGCAGTACTTC
>.|TRBJ1-5|few|TRBV6-5
CASSYLTPYSNQPQHF
TGTGCCAGCAGTTACCTTACTCCTTATAGCAATCAGCCCCAGCATTTT
>.|TRBJ2-1|.|TRBV2
CASSEVSEQFF
TGTGCCAGCAGTGAAGTCTCTGAGCAGTTCTTC
>.|TRBJ1-5|few|TRBV7-9
CASSLSKDQPQHF
TGTGCCAGCAGCTTAAGTAAGGATCAGCCCCAGCATTTT
>.|TRBJ2-5|many|TRBV13
CASSSTGTGKETQYF
TGTGCCAGCAGCTCAACCGGGACGGGTAAAGAGACCCAGTACTTC
>.|TRBJ2-2|few|TRBV18
CASSPQIAENTGELFF
TGTGCCAGCTCACCACAGATAGCGGAGAACACCGGGGAGCTGTTTTTT
>.|TRBJ2-1|.|TRBV6-2/TRBV6-3
CASRPRHEGNPPGVPYNEQFF
TGTGCCAGCAGACCCCGGCATGAGGGGAACCCACCGGGAGTCCCCTACAATGAGCAGTTCTTC
>TRBD1|TRBJ1-3|few|TRBV7-6
CASSLARTGEDSGNTIYF
TGTGCCAGCAGCTTAGCACGGACAGGGGAGGACTCTGGAAACACCATATATTTT
>TRBD2|TRBJ2-3|many|TRBV11-2
CASSLELAGGPSTDTQYF
TGTGCCAGCAGCTTAGAACTAGCGGGAGGGCCTAGCACAGATACGCAGTATTTT
>.|TRBJ1-6|many|TRBV11-2
CASSLEGARGESPLHF
TGTGCCAGCAGCTTAGAGGGGGCCAGAGGGGAATCACCCCTCCACTTT
>.|TRBJ1-1|.|TRBV4-1
CASSQEGIMNTEAFF
TGCGCCAGCAGCCAGGAAGGGATAATGAACACTGAAGCTTTCTTT
>TRBD2|TRBJ2-1|few|TRBV6-2/TRBV6-3
CASSYSIRGRALNEQFF
TGTGCCAGCAGTTACTCGATTCGTGGGAGGGCCCTCAATGAGCAGTTCTTC
>.|TRBJ2-2|many|TRBV30
CAWSGLHSAGELFF
TGTGCCTGGAGTGGGCTACACTCGGCGGGGGAGCTGTTTTTT
>.|TRBJ2-7|.|TRBV10-3
CAISPGPSSYEQYF
TGTGCCATCAGTCCGGGACCGAGCTCCTACGAGCAGTACTTC
>.|TRBJ2-5|.|TRBV18
CASSPPPHRSGETQYF
TGTGCCAGCTCACCACCGCCCCACAGGAGTGGGGAGACCCAGTACTTC
>TRBD2|TRBJ2-1|.|TRBV27
CASRREGSYNEQFF
TGTGCCAGCAGAAGGGAGGGCTCCTACAATGAGCAGTTCTTC
>.|TRBJ1-1|few|TRBV4-1
CASSQDGVTEASF
TGCGCCAGCAGCCAAGATGGGGTCACTGAAGCTTCCTTT
>TRBD1|TRBJ1-1|few|TRBV7-9
CASSPPGTGLSDTEAFF
TGTGCCAGCAGCCCGCCCGGGACAGGGCTTTCGGACACTGAAGCTTTCTTT
>.|TRBJ2-1|few|TRBV19
CASSRQAEGRGNEQFF
TGTGCCAGTAGCAGACAAGCGGAAGGAAGGGGGAATGAGCAGTTCTTC
>.|TRBJ2-2|.|TRBV6-2/TRBV6-3
CASSYPGLLNTGELFF
TGTGCCAGCAGTTACCCGGGACTCTTGAACACCGGGGAGCTGTTTTTT
>TRBD1|TRBJ2-3|many|TRBV15
CATSRGPRGRSTDTQYF
TGTGCCACCAGCAGAGGTCCCAGGGGGCGTAGCACAGATACGCAGTATTTT
>.|TRBJ1-4|many|TRBV20-1
CSARRRGKEKLFF
TGCAGTGCTAGGCGAAGGGGGAAGGAAAAACTGTTTTTT
>.|TRBJ2-3|.|TRBV15
CATSSSDSSADTQYF
TGTGCCACCAGCAGCTCGGACAGCTCCGCAGATACGCAGTATTTT
>.|TRBJ2-3|few|TRBV12-3/TRBV12-4
CASRSDLSDTQYF
TGTGCCAGCAGATCGGATCTTTCGGATACGCAGTATTTT
>TRBD2|TRBJ2-7|many|TRBV13
CASSLSGGRGPYYEQYF
TGTGCCAGCAGCTTAAGCGGCGGGAGGGGCCCCTACTACGAGCAGTACTTC
>.|TRBJ2-3|.|TRBV27
CASSLVRAPSTDTQYF
TGTGCCAGCAGTTTAGTCAGGGCTCCTAGCACAGATACGCAGTATTTT
>.|TRBJ2-3|few|TRBV7-6
CASSLRGQTDTQYF
TGTGCCAGCAGCTTAAGGGGCCAGACTGATACGCAGTATTTT
>.|TRBJ2-7|many|TRBV28
CASSTPRQYEQYF
TGTGCCAGCAGTACCCCCCGACAGTACGAGCAGTACTTC
>.|TRBJ1-5|.|TRBV3-1
CASSHTEKNQPQHF
TGTGCCAGCAGCCACACAGAAAAGAATCAGCCCCAGCATTTT
>TRBD2|TRBJ2-1|many|TRBV5-1
CASRPPGLARNEQFF
TGCGCCAGCAGGCCGCCGGGACTAGCTCGGAATGAGCAGTTCTTC
>TRBD2|TRBJ2-3|many|TRBV5-6
CASSPRLAGTGADTQYF
TGTGCCAGCAGCCCCCGACTAGCGGGTACCGGCGCAGATACGCAGTATTTT
>.|TRBJ2-1|.|TRBV6-5
CASSSPSGTREQFF
TGTGCCAGCAGTTCCCCGAGCGGTACACGCGAGCAGTTCTTC
>.|TRBJ1-2|.|TRBV3-1
CASSLFRGNGYTF
TGTGCCAGCAGCCTGTTCAGGGGCAATGGCTACACCTTC
>TRBD2|TRBJ2-3|.|TRBV11-2
CASSPFGSGSTDTQYF
TGTGCCAGCAGCCCCTTCGGTAGCGGGAGCACAGATACGCAGTATTTT
>.|TRBJ2-3|many|TRBV27
CASSLSGGVTDTQYF
TGTGCCAGCAGTTTATCAGGGGGTGTCACAGATACGCAGTATTTT
>.|TRBJ2-7|few|TRBV7-2
CASSRTQQGTYEQYF
TGTGCCAGCAGTCGAACGCAACAGGGAACCTACGAGCAGTACTTC
>.|TRBJ1-2|.|TRBV19
CACSPGELYGYTF
TGTGCCTGTAGTCCAGGGGAACTCTATGGCTACACCTTC
>.|TRBJ1-1|.|TRBV5-4
CASSPPLSGAPQSFF
TGTGCCAGCAGCCCACCACTTTCAGGGGCACCTCAGTCTTTCTTT
>.|TRBJ2-3|.|TRBV4-2
CASSSWTRSGSTDTQYF
TGTGCCAGCAGCTCCTGGACCCGTAGCGGTAGCACAGATACGCAGTATTTT
>TRBD2|TRBJ2-5|.|TRBV27
CASSSPITGGGETQYF
TGTGCCAGCAGCTCGCCCATCACGGGAGGGGGTGAGACCCAGTACTTC
>.|TRBJ1-3|many|TRBV2
CASSEPGNTIYF
TGTGCCAGCAGTGAACCCGGAAACACCATATATTTT
>TRBD2|TRBJ2-7|.|TRBV28
CASSPSRLAKYEQYF
TGTGCCAGCAGCCCCTCAAGACTAGCGAAATACGAGCAGTACTTC
>.|TRBJ2-6|.|TRBV7-8
CASSPAGASGANVLTF
TGTGCCAGCAGCCCTGCGGGGGCCTCTGGGGCCAACGTCCTGACTTTC
>.|TRBJ2-7|.|TRBV11-2
CASSSAPRNEQYF
TGTGCCAGCAGCTCGGCACCTAGGAACGAGCAGTACTTC
>TRBD1|TRBJ1-5|many|TRBV28
CASSPTGVQPQHF
TGTGCCAGCAGTCCGACAGGGGTTCAGCCCCAGCATTTT
>.|TRBJ1-1|many|TRBV28
CASSLSRGGNTEAFF
TGTGCCAGCAGTTTATCCCGGGGAGGGAACACTGAAGCTTTCTTT
>.|TRBJ2-3|few|TRBV20-1
CSARITGLVTDTQYF
TGCAGTGCTAGAATTACAGGGTTGGTCACAGATACGCAGTATTTT
>.|TRBJ2-7|many|TRBV5-1
CASSLGGTNYEQYF
TGCGCCAGCAGCTTGGGGGGCACCAACTACGAGCAGTACTTC
>.|TRBJ2-7|.|TRBV28
CASSFPKQGRTSYEQYF
TGTGCCAGCAGTTTTCCCAAACAGGGAAGAACCTCCTACGAGCAGTACTTC
>TRBD1|TRBJ1-5|few|TRBV20-1
CSARDRRPGQNNQPQHF
TGCAGTGCTAGAGATCGTCGTCCGGGACAGAATAATCAGCCCCAGCATTTT